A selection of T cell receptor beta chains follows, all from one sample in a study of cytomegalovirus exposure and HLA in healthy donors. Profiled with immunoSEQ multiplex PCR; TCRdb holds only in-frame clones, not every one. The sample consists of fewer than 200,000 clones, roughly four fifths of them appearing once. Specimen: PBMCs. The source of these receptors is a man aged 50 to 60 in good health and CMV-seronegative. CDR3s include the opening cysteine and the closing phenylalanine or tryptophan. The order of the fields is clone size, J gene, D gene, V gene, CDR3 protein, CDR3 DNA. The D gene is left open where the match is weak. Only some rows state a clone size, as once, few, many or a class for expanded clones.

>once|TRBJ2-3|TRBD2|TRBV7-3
CASSSTSGRTDTQYF
TGTGCCAGCAGCTCGACTAGCGGTAGGACAGATACGCAGTATTTT
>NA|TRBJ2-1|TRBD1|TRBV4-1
CASSQVPGQGVSPHNEQFF
TGCGCCAGCAGCCAGGTCCCGGGACAGGGTGTGTCCCCTCACAATGAGCAGTTCTTC
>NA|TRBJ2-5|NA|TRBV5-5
CASSSPGAGETQYF
TGTGCCAGCAGCTCCCCTGGGGCAGGAGAGACCCAGTACTTC
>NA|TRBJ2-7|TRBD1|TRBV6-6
CASSRDSPYEQYF
TGTGCCAGCAGTCGGGACAGCCCCTACGAGCAGTACTTC
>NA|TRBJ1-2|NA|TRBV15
CATSRDRAANYGYTF
TGTGCCACCAGCAGAGATCGAGCTGCAAACTATGGCTACACCTTC
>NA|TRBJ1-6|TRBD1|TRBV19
CASSPGTGGSNSPLHF
TGTGCCAGTAGTCCGGGGACAGGGGGCAGTAATTCACCCCTCCACTTT
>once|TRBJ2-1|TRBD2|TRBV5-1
CASSPRTSGSGNEQFF
TGCGCCAGCAGTCCCCGGACTAGCGGGAGCGGGAATGAGCAGTTCTTC
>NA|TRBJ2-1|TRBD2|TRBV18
CASSPQRGYNEQFF
TGTGCCAGCTCACCCCAGCGGGGTTACAATGAGCAGTTCTTC
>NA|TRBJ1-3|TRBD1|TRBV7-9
CASSTNRGGNTIYF
TGTGCCAGCAGCACAAACAGGGGTGGAAACACCATATATTTT
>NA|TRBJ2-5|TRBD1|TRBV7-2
CASSSDRGLRGETQYF
TGTGCCAGCAGCAGTGACAGGGGTCTAAGGGGAGAGACCCAGTACTTC
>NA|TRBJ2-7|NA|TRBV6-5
CASSAMLAPYEQYF
TGTGCCAGCAGTGCTATGCTAGCGCCGTACGAGCAGTACTTC
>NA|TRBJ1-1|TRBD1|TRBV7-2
CASSYFRDRRNTEAFF
TGTGCCAGCAGCTATTTCCGGGACAGGAGGAACACTGAAGCTTTCTTT
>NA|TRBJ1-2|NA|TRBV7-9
CASSLSPAPGNGYTF
TGTGCCAGCAGCTTATCCCCGGCCCCGGGAAATGGCTACACCTTC
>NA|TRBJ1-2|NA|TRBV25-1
CASKRALRGGYTF
TGTGCCAGCAAGCGGGCCTTGCGAGGGGGCTACACCTTC
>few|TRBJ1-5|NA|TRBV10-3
CAIRELSNQPQHF
TGTGCCATCAGGGAGCTTAGCAATCAGCCCCAGCATTTT
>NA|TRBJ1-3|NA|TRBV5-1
CASSLGRASSGNTIYF
TGCGCCAGCAGCTTGGGCAGGGCCAGCTCTGGAAACACCATATATTTT
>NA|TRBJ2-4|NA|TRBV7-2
CASTPEGRLAKNIQYF
TGTGCCAGCACTCCTGAGGGTCGCTTGGCCAAAAACATTCAGTACTTC
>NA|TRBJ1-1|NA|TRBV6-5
CASSSNTGFGAFF
TGTGCCAGCAGCTCCAACACGGGTTTCGGGGCTTTCTTT
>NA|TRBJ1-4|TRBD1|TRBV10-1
CASSLKTDREANEKLFF
TGCGCCAGCAGCCTCAAAACGGACAGGGAAGCTAATGAAAAACTGTTTTTT
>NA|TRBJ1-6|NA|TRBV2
CASSEQGRNSPLHF
TGTGCCAGCAGTGAGCAGGGAAGGAATTCACCCCTCCACTTT
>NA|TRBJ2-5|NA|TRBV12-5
CASGLVRARDRRQETQYF
TGTGCTAGTGGTTTGGTAAGGGCGCGGGATCGTCGGCAAGAGACCCAGTACTTC
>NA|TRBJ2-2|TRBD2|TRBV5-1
CASSYGTSGTSDTGELFF
TGCGCCAGCAGCTACGGGACTAGCGGGACCTCGGACACCGGGGAGCTGTTTTTT
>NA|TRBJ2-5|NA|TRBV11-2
CASSFLGGAGAETQYF
TGTGCCAGCAGCTTTTTAGGGGGGGCTGGGGCAGAGACCCAGTACTTC
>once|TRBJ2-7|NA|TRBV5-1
CASSLATGSYEQYF
TGCGCCAGCAGCTTGGCAACAGGGAGCTACGAGCAGTACTTC
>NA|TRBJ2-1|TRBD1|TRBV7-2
CASSFGTGVVYEQFF
TGTGCCAGCAGCTTCGGGACAGGGGTGGTCTATGAGCAGTTCTTC
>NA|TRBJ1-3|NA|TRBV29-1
CSVALGNTIYF
TGCAGCGTTGCTCTCGGAAACACCATATATTTT
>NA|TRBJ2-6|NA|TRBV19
CASTRWFSSGANVLTF
TGTGCCAGTACGCGGTGGTTTAGCTCTGGGGCCAACGTCCTGACTTTC
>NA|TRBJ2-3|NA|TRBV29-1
CSVEDTGTDTQYF
TGCAGCGTTGAAGATACTGGCACAGATACGCAGTATTTT
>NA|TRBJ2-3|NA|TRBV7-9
CASSRRRNSGTDTQYF
TGTGCCAGCAGCCGCCGGAGGAATTCGGGCACAGATACGCAGTATTTT